The source of this T cell receptor (beta chain) is a study of blood T cell repertoires in COVID-19. As for the study in general: The origin of the acute and convalescent COVID-19 samples was the United States, Italy and Spain.

The data were produced by immunoSEQ multiplex PCR, yet TCRdb's version contains in-frame clones alone and is incomplete. Altogether 200,000 to 250,000 clones are present, 88% being singletons, with the ten largest covering roughly 19%. Germline trimming cut 3 bases from V and 7 bases from J; bases unmatched to any gene: 16. The CDR3 extends over 17 amino acids. Germline V gene sequence: CDR1 SGHDN, CDR2 FVKESK. Seattle participants joined during active infection and were tracked over time. This sequence originates from a man in his forties or fifties with COVID-19, enrolled during active disease. The chain is built from TRBV14 and TRBJ2-3; 7 bases line up with TRBD2. Source material: peripheral blood. The CDR3 protein is CASSHLWRPGRLNTQYF. In nucleotides, the CDR3 is TGTGCCAGCAGCCACCTCTGGAGGCCCGGGAGGTTAAATACGCAGTATTTT.